This T cell receptor (beta chain) derives from a study of regulatory T cells in long-lasting Graves disease. General study points: There were preferences for TRBV28, TRBJ1-2 and TRBJ2-5 in persistent disease.

Library construction for TCR beta used iRepertoire HTBI primers and Arm-PCR of CDR3 regions. TCRdb used MiXCR to reprocess the multiplex PCR reads, holding one entry per CDR3 protein. The sample has roughly 400,000 distinct CDR3 sequences; approximately 16% are singletons. Regarding time point: newly diagnosed GD, antithyroid drugs for less than 3 months. Scientists built the TCR library using RNA that was extracted from PBMCs. This clonotype has a handful of counts. Its specificity is not known. Germline CDR1 and CDR2: MNHNS and SASEGT. V lost 8 bases and J lost 9; bases outside the gene matches: 11. The length of the CDR3 is 14 residues. The same data also contributed to another study, on T cells in Graves' hyperthyroidism and ophthalmopathy.

The receptor comes from a woman in her late teens or twenties with Graves disease. This chain links TRBV6-1 with TRBJ2-1; 9 bases agree with TRBD1. Here the sequenced sample was peripheral blood mononuclear cells (PBMCs), taken at new diagnosis, from a patient treated with antithyroid drugs. The CDR3 DNA sequence: TGTGCCAGCCATAGGACAGGGGCTTTGGGTGAGCAGTTCTTC. Its translation is CASHRTGALGEQFF.